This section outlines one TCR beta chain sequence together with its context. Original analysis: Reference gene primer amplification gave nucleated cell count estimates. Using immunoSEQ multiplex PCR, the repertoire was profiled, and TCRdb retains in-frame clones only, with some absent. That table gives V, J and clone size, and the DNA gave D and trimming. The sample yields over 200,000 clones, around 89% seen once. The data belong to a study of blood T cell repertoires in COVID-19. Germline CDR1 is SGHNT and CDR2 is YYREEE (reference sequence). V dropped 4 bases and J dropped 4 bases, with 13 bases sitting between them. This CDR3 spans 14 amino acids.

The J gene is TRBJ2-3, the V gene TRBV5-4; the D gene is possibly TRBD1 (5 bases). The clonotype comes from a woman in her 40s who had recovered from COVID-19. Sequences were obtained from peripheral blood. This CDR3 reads CASSTARGPDTQYF. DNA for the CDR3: TGTGCCAGCAGCACTGCAAGGGGCCCAGATACGCAGTATTTT.